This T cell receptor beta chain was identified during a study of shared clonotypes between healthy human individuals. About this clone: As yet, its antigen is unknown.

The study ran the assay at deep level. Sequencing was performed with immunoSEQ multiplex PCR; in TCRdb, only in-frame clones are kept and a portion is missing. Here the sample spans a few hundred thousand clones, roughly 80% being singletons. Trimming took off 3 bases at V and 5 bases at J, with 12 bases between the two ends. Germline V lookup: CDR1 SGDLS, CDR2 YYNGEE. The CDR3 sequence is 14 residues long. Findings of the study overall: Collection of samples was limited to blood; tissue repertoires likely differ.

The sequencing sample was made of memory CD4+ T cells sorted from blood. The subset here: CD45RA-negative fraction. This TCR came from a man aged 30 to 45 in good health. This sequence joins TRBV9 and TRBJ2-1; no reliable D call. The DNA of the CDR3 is TGTGCCAGCAGCGAGAGAAACATGAACAATGAGCAGTTCTTC. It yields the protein CASSERNMNNEQFF.